The source of this TCR beta chain is a study of CD8+CD57+ T cells in acquired aplastic anemia. Study-wide results and caveats: Simpson's diversity of CD8+ cells was not significantly different in patients compared with controls. Sharing between patients and controls was observed for twenty-nine CD8+ CDR3 sequences.

The CDR3 is 12 amino acids. CDR1 is SGHNT, CDR2 YYREEE, per germline (reference sequence). Trimming took 2 bases from V and 6 from J, leaving 9 bases between them. In patients chosen for sequencing, flow cytometry had shown CD8+CD57+ cell expansion. Severe acquired aplastic anemia was present in all patients. At blood sampling, none of the patients had yet received therapy. Comment on this clonotype: Its cognate antigen is unknown.

Genomic DNA provided the template from which TCR beta VDJ and CDR3 profiles were obtained. TCRdb itself ran the reads through MiXCR, one entry per CDR3 protein. The sample has under 200,000 distinct CDR3 sequences; roughly 50% are singletons. Sequences were obtained from sorted CD4+, CD8+, or CD8+CD57+ T cells (not recorded which) from PBMCs. This clonotype originated in a human donor with aplastic anemia. The V call is TRBV5-4, the J call TRBJ2-7, with a weak D call TRBD1 (6 bases). CDR3 residues: CASSFQGGEQYF. The CDR3 nucleotides read TGTGCCAGCAGCTTTCAAGGGGGCGAGCAGTACTTC.